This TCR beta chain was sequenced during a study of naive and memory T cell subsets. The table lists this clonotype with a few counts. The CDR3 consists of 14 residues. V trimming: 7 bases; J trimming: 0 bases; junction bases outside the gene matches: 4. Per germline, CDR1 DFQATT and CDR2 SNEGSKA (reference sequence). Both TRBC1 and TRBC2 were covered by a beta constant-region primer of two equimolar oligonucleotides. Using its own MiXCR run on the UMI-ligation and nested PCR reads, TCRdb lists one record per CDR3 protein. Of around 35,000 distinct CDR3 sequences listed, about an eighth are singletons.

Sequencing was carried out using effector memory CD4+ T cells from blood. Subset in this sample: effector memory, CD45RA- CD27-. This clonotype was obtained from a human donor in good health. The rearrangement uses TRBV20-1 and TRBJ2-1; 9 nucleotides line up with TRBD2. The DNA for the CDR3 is TGCAGTGTGCGGGAGGGCCTCTCCTACAATGAGCAGTTCTTC. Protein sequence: CSVREGLSYNEQFF.